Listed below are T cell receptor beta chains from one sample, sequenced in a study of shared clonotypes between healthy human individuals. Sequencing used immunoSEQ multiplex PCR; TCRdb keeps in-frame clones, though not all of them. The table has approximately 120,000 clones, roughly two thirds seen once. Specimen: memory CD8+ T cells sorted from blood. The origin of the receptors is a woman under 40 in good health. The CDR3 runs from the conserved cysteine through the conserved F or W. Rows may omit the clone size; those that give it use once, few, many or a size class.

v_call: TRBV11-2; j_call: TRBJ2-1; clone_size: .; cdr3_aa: CASRLAGVSYNEQFF
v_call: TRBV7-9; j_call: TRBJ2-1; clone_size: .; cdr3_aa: CASRHIPWDEQFF
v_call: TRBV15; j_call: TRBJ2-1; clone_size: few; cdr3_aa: CATSREAGGGNEQFF
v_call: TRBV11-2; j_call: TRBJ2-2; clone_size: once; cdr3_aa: CASSFDLTTVTNTGELFF
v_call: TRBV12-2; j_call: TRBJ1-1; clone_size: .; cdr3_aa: CASQIRGIREAEAFF
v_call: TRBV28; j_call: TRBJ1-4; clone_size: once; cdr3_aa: CASSRGTGGYTNEKLFF
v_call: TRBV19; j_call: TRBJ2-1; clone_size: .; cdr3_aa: CASSHRGSPNEQFF
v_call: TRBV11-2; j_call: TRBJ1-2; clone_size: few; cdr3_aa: CASSHLSSSGYTF
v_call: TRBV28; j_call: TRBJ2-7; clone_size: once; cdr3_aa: CASRGTSGFWVYEQYF
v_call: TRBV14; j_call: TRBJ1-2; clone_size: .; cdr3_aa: CASSRRDSPNTNYGYTF
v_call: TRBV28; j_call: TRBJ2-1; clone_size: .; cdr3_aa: CASSFNSGGNNEQFF
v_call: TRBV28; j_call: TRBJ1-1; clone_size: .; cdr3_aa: CASSPVWGDTEAFF
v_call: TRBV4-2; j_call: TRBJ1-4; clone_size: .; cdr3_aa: CASSQDPPDGSTNEKLFF
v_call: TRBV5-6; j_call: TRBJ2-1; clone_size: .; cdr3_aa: CASSLGQINEQFF
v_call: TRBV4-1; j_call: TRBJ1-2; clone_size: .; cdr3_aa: CASSQEGFTGPYGYTF
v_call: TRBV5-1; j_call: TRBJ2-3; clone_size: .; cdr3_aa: CASKLGGPSTDTQYF
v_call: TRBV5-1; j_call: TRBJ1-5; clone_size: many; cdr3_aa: CASSLVGGPNQPQHF
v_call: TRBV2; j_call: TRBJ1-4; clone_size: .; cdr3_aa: CASSRRPSTANEKLFF
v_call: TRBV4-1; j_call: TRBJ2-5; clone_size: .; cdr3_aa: CASSQGSQETQYF
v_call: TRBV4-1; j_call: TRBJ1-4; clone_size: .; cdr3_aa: CASSQGTRDTEKLFF
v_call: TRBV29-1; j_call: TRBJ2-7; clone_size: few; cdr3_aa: CSVGTGGFREQYF
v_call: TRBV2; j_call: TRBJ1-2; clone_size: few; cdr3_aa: CASRSRVGYTF
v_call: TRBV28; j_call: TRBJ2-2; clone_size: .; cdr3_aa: CASRPLNEAGELFF
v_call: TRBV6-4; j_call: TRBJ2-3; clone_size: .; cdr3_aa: CASSDGPKGGDTQYF
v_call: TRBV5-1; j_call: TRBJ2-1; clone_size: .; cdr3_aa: CASSLGRQGYEQFF
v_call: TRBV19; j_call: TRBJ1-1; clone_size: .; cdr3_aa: CATTGVMNTEAFF
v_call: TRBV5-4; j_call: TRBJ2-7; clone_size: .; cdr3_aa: CASRLGGAGPYEQYF
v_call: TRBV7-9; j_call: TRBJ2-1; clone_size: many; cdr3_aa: CASSPRGGSSYNEQFF
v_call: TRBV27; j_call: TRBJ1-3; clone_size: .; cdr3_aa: CASSSSGGNTIYF
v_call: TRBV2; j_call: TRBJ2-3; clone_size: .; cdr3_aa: CASREGQYKDTQYF
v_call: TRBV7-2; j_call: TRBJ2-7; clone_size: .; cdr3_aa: CASSLAFHWQYF
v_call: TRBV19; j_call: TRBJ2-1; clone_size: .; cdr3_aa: CASSPQTPHSGRFYNEQFF
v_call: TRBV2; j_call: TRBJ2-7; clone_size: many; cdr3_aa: CASSWDKIKARPEFEQYF
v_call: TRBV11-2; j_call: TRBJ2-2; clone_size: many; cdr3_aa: CASRLTGELFF
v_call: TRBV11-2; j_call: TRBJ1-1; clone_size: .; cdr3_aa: CASSWTVTEAFF
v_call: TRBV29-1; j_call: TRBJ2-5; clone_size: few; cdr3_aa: CSVTDFGLAGDEQYF
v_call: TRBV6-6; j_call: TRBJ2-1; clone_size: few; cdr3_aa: CASSDSSRDFGNEQFF
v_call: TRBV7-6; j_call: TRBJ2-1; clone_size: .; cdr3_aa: CASSTPGRESNEQFF
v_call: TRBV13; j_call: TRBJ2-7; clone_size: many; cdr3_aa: CASSLSSASYEQYF
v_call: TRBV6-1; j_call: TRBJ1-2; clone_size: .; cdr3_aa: CASSEVHTDGYTF
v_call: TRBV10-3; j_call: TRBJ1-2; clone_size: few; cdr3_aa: CAISDHTGTEDYGYTF
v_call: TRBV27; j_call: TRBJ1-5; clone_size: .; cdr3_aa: CASSPNVQGGYSNQPQHF
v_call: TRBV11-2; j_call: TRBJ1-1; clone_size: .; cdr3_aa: CASSLLSNTEAFF